What follows are 19 T cell receptor beta chains derived from one specimen sequenced in a study of shared clonotypes between healthy human individuals. Assay: immunoSEQ multiplex PCR; the TCRdb copy retains only in-frame clones and omits some. Of millions of clones listed, roughly 96% are singletons. The specimen sequenced was naive CD4+ T cells sorted from blood. The subset was: CD45RA+ positively selected. Every receptor here comes from a man aged 18 to 29 in good health.

The chain is built from TRBV10-3 and TRBJ2-1, with 11 positions matching TRBD2. The CDR3 loop spans 15 amino acids. After removal of 5 bases from V and 4 bases from J, the junction contained 4 bases not matched to a gene. CDR1 ENHRY and CDR2 SYGVKD come from the germline V gene. CDR3 loop: CAISSTSGTYNEQFF. CDR3 in DNA: TGTGCCATCAGTTCGACTAGCGGGACATACAATGAGCAGTTCTTC.

The chain combines TRBV18 with TRBJ2-1; TRBD1 agrees at 8 bases. CDR1 is KGHSH, CDR2 LQKENI, per germline. The CDR3 loop spans 16 amino acids. The trim removed 6 bases at V and 2 bases at J, leaving 9 bases unmatched. This CDR3 is CASSPTDRGAYNEQFF. CDR3 sequence (DNA): TGTGCCAGCTCCCCTACTGACAGGGGAGCCTACAATGAGCAGTTCTTC. Full variable domain (outside the CDR3, taken from reference TRBV18 and TRBJ2-1): NAGVMQNPRHLVRRRGQEARLRCSPMKGHSHVYWYRQLPEEGLKFMVYLQKENIIDESGMPKERFSAEFPKEGPSILRIQQVVRGDSAAYFCASSPTDRGAYNEQFFGPGTRLTVL.

The gene calls are TRBV7-2 and TRBJ2-5; 9 bases map to TRBD2. The trim removed 5 bases at V and 2 bases at J, leaving 9 bases unmatched. Germline loops: CDR1 SGHTA, CDR2 FQGNSA. The CDR3 has 16 residues. CDR3 region: CASSKGLAATQETQYF. CDR3 sequence (DNA): TGTGCCAGCAGCAAGGGACTAGCAGCCACTCAAGAGACCCAGTACTTC.

The V call is TRBV30, the J call TRBJ2-3; D unresolved. Trimming cost V 2 bases and J 2 bases, with 11 bases left between them. This CDR3 spans 14 amino acids. In germline, CDR1 is GTSNPN, CDR2 SVGIG (reference sequence). In nucleotides, the CDR3 is TGTGCCTGGAGTACGGGCGCCCTCACAGATACGCAGTATTTT. This codes for CAWSTGALTDTQYF.

The chain uses TRBV9 and TRBJ1-6; a possible D gene is TRBD1 (6 bases). CDR1 is SGDLS and CDR2 is YYNGEE in the germline V gene. The CDR3 is made up of 16 amino acids. Trimming cost V 3 bases and J 10 bases, with 20 bases left between them. DNA of the CDR3: TGTGCCAGCAGCGCACCTCGGGACCGGGGGCCGTCACCCCTCCACTTT. Amino acids: CASSAPRDRGPSPLHF.

The chain has TRBV7-2 and TRBJ2-7; no clear D gene. CDR1 is SGHTA, CDR2 FQGNSA, per germline. V lost 7 bases to trimming and J lost 7 bases, with 11 bases between them. The CDR3 spans 11 residues. The CDR3 reads CASTSGGEQYF. The CDR3 coding sequence is TGTGCCAGCACCTCGGGTGGGGAGCAGTACTTC.

The CDR3 DNA reads TGTGCCAGCAGTGATACGGAAACTGGAAACACCATATATTTT. Its protein product is CASSDTETGNTIYF. The J gene is TRBJ1-3, the V gene TRBV6-6; no clear D. Germline values: CDR1 MNHNY, CDR2 SVGAGI (reference sequence). V shed 5 bases and J shed 2 bases, with 10 bases lying between them. The CDR3 sequence is 14 residues long.

The chain couples TRBV5-4 to TRBJ2-7; perhaps TRBD2 as D (5 bases). Per the germline V gene, CDR1 is SGHNT and CDR2 is YYREEE (reference sequence). V lost 0 bases and J 2 bases, leaving 18 bases between the germline ends. The CDR3 has 17 residues. CDR3 sequence: CASSLEGWGAAAYEQYF. The CDR3 DNA reads TGTGCCAGCAGCTTGGAGGGTTGGGGAGCGGCCGCCTACGAGCAGTACTTC.

The chain has TRBV18 and TRBJ1-2; TRBD1 is a possible D gene (5 bases). Trimming took off 3 bases at V and 3 bases at J, with 17 bases between the two ends. Germline V gene sequence: CDR1 KGHSH, CDR2 LQKENI. CDR3 length equals 16 residues. CDR3 sequence: CASSPLGPYPDYGYTF. The CDR3 coding sequence is TGTGCCAGCTCACCGCTGGGACCTTATCCTGACTATGGCTACACCTTC. Full variable domain (outside the CDR3, taken from reference TRBV18 and TRBJ1-2): NAGVMQNPRHLVRRRGQEARLRCSPMKGHSHVYWYRQLPEEGLKFMVYLQKENIIDESGMPKERFSAEFPKEGPSILRIQQVVRGDSAAYFCASSPLGPYPDYGYTFGSGTRLTVV.

This clone occurred once. The chain uses TRBV9 and TRBJ2-7; D may match TRBD1 or TRBD2 (6 bases each). Per germline, CDR1 SGDLS and CDR2 YYNGEE. The CDR3 runs 14 residues. Trimming removed 4 bases at V and 0 bases at J, with 11 bases between. In DNA form, the CDR3 reads TGTGCCAGCAGCCCGACGGGGGCCTCCTACGAGCAGTACTTC. This sequence encodes CASSPTGASYEQYF. Variable domain in full (rest from reference TRBV9 and TRBJ2-7): DSGVTQTPKHLITATGQRVTLRCSPRSGDLSVYWYQQSLDQGLQFLIQYYNGEERAKGNILERFSAQQFPDLHSELNLSSLELGDSALYFCASSPTGASYEQYFGPGTRLTVT.

On this clone: Other DNA sequences in this specimen translate into the identical CDR3. The chain employs TRBV6-5 and TRBJ1-5, with 9 bases lining up with TRBD1. The CDR3 is made up of 13 amino acids. Trimming took 6 bases from V and 4 from J; bases not matched to a gene: 1. Germline assignment: CDR1 MNHEY and CDR2 SVGAGI. CDR3 amino acids: CASSDRGNQPQHF. For the CDR3, the DNA is TGTGCCAGCAGCGACAGGGGGAATCAGCCCCAGCATTTT.

This chain connects TRBV11-3 to TRBJ2-3; TRBD2 might be the D (6 bases). This CDR3 region has 15 residues. The germline gives CDR1 SGHNT, CDR2 YENEEA. V shed 1 base and J shed 3 bases, with 11 bases lying between them. CDR3 loop: CASSLAGRQTDTQYF. The CDR3, as DNA: TGTGCCAGCAGCTTAGCCGGGAGACAAACAGATACGCAGTATTTT.

The V and J genes are TRBV30 and TRBJ2-7; 8 nucleotides agree with TRBD1. Germline-derived CDR1 and CDR2 are GTSNPN and SVGIG (reference sequence). This CDR3 is 14 amino acids long. Trimming at V came to 3 bases and at J to 3 bases, leaving 7 bases not matched to a gene. CDR3 sequence reads: CAWSLADRDYEQYF. The DNA for the CDR3 is TGTGCCTGGAGCCTTGCGGACAGGGACTACGAGCAGTACTTC.

For the CDR3, the DNA is TGTGCCAGTAGTATCCGGGCTACCTTGTCCAACGAGCAGTACTTC. Protein product: CASSIRATLSNEQYF. The chain couples TRBV19 to TRBJ2-7; no reliable D call. In germline, CDR1 is LNHDA, CDR2 SQIVND (reference sequence). Trimming removed 3 bases from V and 5 bases from J, with 17 bases in between. The CDR3 is 15 amino acids. The entire variable domain, with the rest obtained from reference TRBV19 and TRBJ2-7, is as follows: DGGITQSPKYLFRKEGQNVTLSCEQNLNHDAMYWYRQDPGQGLRLIYYSQIVNDFQKGDIAEGYSVSREKKESFPLTVTSAQKNPTAFYLCASSIRATLSNEQYFGPGTRLTVT.

CDR3 nucleotide sequence: TGCGCCAGCAGTGAGCAAAAGGGGGCGTCGACTAGCAATCAGCCCCAGCATTTT. Translated: CASSEQKGASTSNQPQHF. V is TRBV10-2 and J is TRBJ1-5; 7 bases map to TRBD1. The CDR3 loop spans 18 amino acids. Germline trimming cut 2 bases from V and 0 bases from J; bases unmatched to any gene: 10. The germline V gene encodes CDR1 WSHSY and CDR2 SAAADI.

J is TRBJ2-3 and V is TRBV5-1; the D gene is possibly TRBD2 (5 bases). CDR1 is SGHRS, CDR2 YFSETQ, per germline. The CDR3 totals 15 residues. Trimming took 2 bases from V and 1 from J, leaving 11 bases between them. CDR3 in DNA: TGCGCCAGCAGCTTTGTTCTAGCCGGCACAGATACGCAGTATTTT. Translated: CASSFVLAGTDTQYF.

The genes are TRBV6-5 and TRBJ2-1, with TRBD2 matching 10 bases. Germline CDR1 MNHEY, CDR2 SVGAGI. Unmatched junction bases numbered 3, after V lost 2 bases and J lost 5 bases. This CDR3 contains 15 residues. The CDR3 reads CASSYVLAGDNEQFF. The CDR3 bases are TGTGCCAGCAGTTACGTCCTAGCGGGAGACAATGAGCAGTTCTTC.

The rearrangement joins TRBV7-2 to TRBJ2-7, with TRBD2 matching 9 bases. The V and J ends lost 5 bases and 4 bases, in that order; junction bases with no gene match: 12. The CDR3 runs 16 residues. CDR1 is SGHTA, CDR2 FQGNSA, per germline. CDR3 amino acids: CASSPSGGGAMYEQYF. In DNA form, the CDR3 reads TGTGCCAGCAGCCCTTCTGGCGGGGGGGCCATGTACGAGCAGTACTTC.

The chain carries TRBV5-4 and TRBJ2-2; D gene uncertain. Trimming stripped 2 bases from V and 7 bases from J, with 6 bases between. The CDR3 is 12 amino acids. CDR1 and CDR2 from the germline V gene are SGHNT and YYREEE (reference sequence). CDR3 DNA sequence: TGTGCCAGCAGCTTCGTAAGCGGGGAGCTGTTTTTT. This sequence encodes CASSFVSGELFF.